This record covers a single T cell receptor (beta chain). Use of 60 Vbeta and 13 Jbeta primers characterized the PCR. The data were produced by immunoSEQ multiplex PCR, yet TCRdb's version contains in-frame clones alone and is incomplete. The table has about 130,000 clones, roughly 80% seen once. The CDR3 is 15 residues long. Germline V gene lookup returns CDR1 MNHEY and CDR2 SVGAGI. V gave up 6 bases and J gave up 0 bases, with 11 bases separating them. The data were taken from a study of cytomegalovirus exposure and HLA in healthy donors. The sample consisted of PBMCs. This clonotype was sampled from a boy between 10 and 17 years old in good health and CMV-seronegative. This chain joins TRBV6-5 and TRBJ1-4; no definite D call. Written as DNA, the CDR3 is TGTGCCAGCAGCAACTCTTATGCAACTAATGAAAAACTGTTTTTT. Encoded protein: CASSNSYATNEKLFF.